The rows below give T cell receptor beta chains drawn from one sample of a study of T-cell memory formation after mild COVID-19. MiXCR was run by TCRdb on the 5' RACE reads, yielding one entry per CDR3 protein. The sample lists 120,000 to 150,000 distinct CDR3 sequences, roughly 21% seen once, with about 2.1% in the top ten. Source material: PBMCs or a T cell subset sorted from them (not recorded which). All receptors come from an adult woman who had mild COVID-19 (a few samples of this study predate the infection). Cell type and time point are not known. Each CDR3 is given with its conserved first and last residue. A D gene is named only where the DNA matches it firmly. Where a row states a size, it is once, few, many or the class of an expanded clone; other rows omit it.

CDR3: CASSTSTGAGGDTQYF; DNA: TGCGCCAGCAGCACGTCCACGGGGGCGGGGGGAGATACGCAGTATTTT; D: TRBD2; size: many; J: TRBJ2-3; V: TRBV5-1; length: 16
CDR3: CATSDLGFRDNTGELFF; DNA: TGTGCCACCAGTGATTTGGGGTTCCGGGACAACACCGGGGAGCTGTTTTTT; D: .; size: .; J: TRBJ2-2; V: TRBV24-1; length: 17
CDR3: CASSSKPGRETQYF; DNA: TGTGCCAGCAGCTCAAAGCCAGGACGGGAGACCCAGTACTTC; D: .; size: few; J: TRBJ2-5; V: TRBV11-2; length: 14
CDR3: CASSRGTVNGGYTF; DNA: TGTGCCAGCAGCCGTGGGACGGTCAATGGCGGCTACACCTTC; D: .; size: few; J: TRBJ1-2; V: TRBV6-5; length: 14
CDR3: CASSLDLRIQDTQYF; DNA: TGTGCCAGCAGCTTAGATCTTAGAATACAAGATACGCAGTATTTT; D: .; size: few; J: TRBJ2-3; V: TRBV7-2; length: 15
CDR3: CSATQPRWESSYNEQFF; DNA: TGCAGTGCTACTCAGCCCCGGTGGGAGAGCTCCTACAATGAGCAGTTCTTC; D: .; size: few; J: TRBJ2-1; V: TRBV20-1; length: 17
CDR3: CASSLDDRRYNEQFF; DNA: TGTGCCAGCAGCTTAGATGACAGGAGATACAATGAGCAGTTCTTC; D: .; size: many; J: TRBJ2-1; V: TRBV7-8; length: 15
CDR3: CASSQEGLAGDYEQYF; DNA: TGCGCCAGCAGCCAAGAGGGGCTAGCGGGGGACTACGAGCAGTACTTC; D: TRBD2; size: .; J: TRBJ2-7; V: TRBV4-3; length: 16
CDR3: CASSYAINEQFF; DNA: TGTGCCAGCAGTTACGCCATAAATGAGCAGTTCTTC; D: .; size: few; J: TRBJ2-1; V: TRBV6-2/TRBV6-3; length: 12
CDR3: CAISERTGETEAFF; DNA: TGTGCCATCAGTGAACGGACAGGGGAGACTGAAGCTTTCTTT; D: TRBD1; size: .; J: TRBJ1-1; V: TRBV10-3; length: 14
CDR3: CASSPDAGRASELFF; DNA: TGCGCCAGCAGCCCCGATGCAGGACGGGCGTCGGAGCTGTTTTTT; D: .; size: .; J: TRBJ2-2; V: TRBV5-1; length: 15
CDR3: CATSRDDSPLHF; DNA: TGTGCCACCAGCAGAGATGATTCACCCCTCCACTTT; D: .; size: .; J: TRBJ1-6; V: TRBV15; length: 12
CDR3: CASSLGLADTGELFF; DNA: TGCGCCAGCAGCTTGGGACTAGCGGACACCGGGGAGCTGTTTTTT; D: TRBD2; size: few; J: TRBJ2-2; V: TRBV5-1; length: 15
CDR3: CAISEGGNYGYTF; DNA: TGTGCCATCAGTGAAGGGGGGAACTATGGCTACACCTTC; D: .; size: .; J: TRBJ1-2; V: TRBV10-3; length: 13
CDR3: CAISATGPLNTDTQYF; DNA: TGTGCCATCAGTGCCACGGGGCCGCTGAACACAGATACGCAGTATTTT; D: .; size: .; J: TRBJ2-3; V: TRBV10-3; length: 16
CDR3: CASSIGWEAPYEQYF; DNA: TGTGCCAGCAGCATAGGGTGGGAGGCACCTTACGAGCAGTACTTC; D: .; size: .; J: TRBJ2-7; V: TRBV6-5; length: 15
CDR3: CASSLTGSNSPLHF; DNA: TGTGCCAGCAGCCTGACAGGGTCTAATTCACCCCTCCACTTT; D: TRBD1; size: .; J: TRBJ1-6; V: TRBV7-8; length: 14
CDR3: CASSLASLDPGGDTQYF; DNA: TGTGCCAGCAGCTTAGCCTCCCTAGACCCCGGGGGAGATACGCAGTATTTT; D: .; size: once; J: TRBJ2-3; V: TRBV7-2; length: 17
CDR3: CASSLVSRSGELFF; DNA: TGTGCCAGCAGTTTAGTATCTAGATCCGGGGAGCTGTTTTTT; D: .; size: .; J: TRBJ2-2; V: TRBV12-3/TRBV12-4; length: 14
CDR3: CASSFGEKETQYF; DNA: TGTGCCAGCAGCTTCGGGGAGAAAGAGACCCAGTACTTC; D: .; size: .; J: TRBJ2-5; V: TRBV7-2; length: 13
CDR3: CASSVGQETPNTEAFF; DNA: TGTGCCAGCAGCGTAGGACAGGAAACTCCCAACACTGAAGCTTTCTTT; D: .; size: .; J: TRBJ1-1; V: TRBV9; length: 16
CDR3: CASSLGDYRRADTQYF; DNA: TGTGCCAGCAGCTTAGGGGACTACCGACGGGCAGATACGCAGTATTTT; D: TRBD2; size: .; J: TRBJ2-3; V: TRBV5-5; length: 16
CDR3: CASSLSTDEKLFF; DNA: TGTGCCAGCAGTTTGTCGACTGATGAAAAACTGTTTTTT; D: .; size: .; J: TRBJ1-4; V: TRBV12-3/TRBV12-4; length: 13
CDR3: CASSLPTSATSYNEQFF; DNA: TGTGCCAGCAGCTTACCCACTAGCGCTACATCCTACAATGAGCAGTTCTTC; D: TRBD2; size: few; J: TRBJ2-1; V: TRBV7-2; length: 17
CDR3: CATRQGQNTGELFF; DNA: TGTGCCACCCGGCAGGGCCAGAACACCGGGGAGCTGTTTTTT; D: .; size: few; J: TRBJ2-2; V: TRBV24-1; length: 14
CDR3: CASVWDPGSTDTQYF; DNA: TGTGCCAGCGTTTGGGATCCAGGGAGCACAGATACGCAGTATTTT; D: .; size: few; J: TRBJ2-3; V: TRBV12-3/TRBV12-4; length: 15
CDR3: CASSLEAVYGYTF; DNA: TGCGCCAGCAGCTTGGAGGCAGTCTATGGCTACACCTTC; D: .; size: many; J: TRBJ1-2; V: TRBV5-1; length: 13
CDR3: CASSTHNSGANVLTF; DNA: TGTGCCAGTAGTACCCACAATTCTGGGGCCAACGTCCTGACTTTC; D: .; size: .; J: TRBJ2-6; V: TRBV19; length: 15
CDR3: CASSPGGPDEQFF; DNA: TGTGCCAGCTCACCCGGAGGGCCCGATGAGCAGTTCTTC; D: .; size: .; J: TRBJ2-1; V: TRBV18; length: 13
CDR3: CASSLEGNSYEQYF; DNA: TGCGCCAGCAGCTTGGAGGGGAACTCCTACGAGCAGTACTTC; D: .; size: .; J: TRBJ2-7; V: TRBV5-1; length: 14
CDR3: CASSLGQGLMNTEAFF; DNA: TGTGCCAGCAGCTTAGGACAGGGCCTAATGAACACTGAAGCTTTCTTT; D: TRBD1; size: many; J: TRBJ1-1; V: TRBV7-8; length: 16
CDR3: CASSLMNTGELFF; DNA: TGTGCCAGCAGCTTAATGAACACCGGGGAGCTGTTTTTT; D: .; size: .; J: TRBJ2-2; V: TRBV7-3; length: 13
CDR3: CASSEQTTLDRYF; DNA: TGTGCCAGCAGTGAACAGACGACCCTAGATCGGTACTTC; D: .; size: few; J: TRBJ2-7; V: TRBV28; length: 13
CDR3: CATAEVYEQYF; DNA: TGTGCCACCGCCGAAGTTTACGAGCAGTACTTC; D: .; size: few; J: TRBJ2-7; V: TRBV6-6; length: 11
CDR3: CATSDSGGASGEQYF; DNA: TGTGCCACCAGTGATTCGGGGGGCGCGTCGGGGGAGCAGTACTTC; D: .; size: .; J: TRBJ2-7; V: TRBV24-1; length: 15
CDR3: CATSRGQHQPQHF; DNA: TGTGCCACCAGCAGAGGACAGCATCAGCCCCAGCATTTT; D: .; size: .; J: TRBJ1-5; V: TRBV15; length: 13
CDR3: CASRQGFHGYTF; DNA: TGTGCCAGCAGACAGGGGTTTCATGGCTACACCTTC; D: TRBD1; size: .; J: TRBJ1-2; V: TRBV27; length: 12
CDR3: CASRPRPITNTGELFF; DNA: TGTGCCAGCAGACCTCGGCCGATTACGAACACCGGGGAGCTGTTTTTT; D: .; size: .; J: TRBJ2-2; V: TRBV27; length: 16
CDR3: CASNRDSSTDTQYF; DNA: TGTGCCAGCAATCGGGACTCCAGCACAGATACGCAGTATTTT; D: .; size: few; J: TRBJ2-3; V: TRBV9; length: 14
CDR3: CASSLDRQPPGTDTQYF; DNA: TGTGCCAGCAGTCTCGACAGGCAGCCCCCAGGCACAGATACGCAGTATTTT; D: .; size: .; J: TRBJ2-3; V: TRBV6-6; length: 17
CDR3: CASTPGEQGTEAFF; DNA: TGTGCCAGCACGCCAGGGGAACAGGGCACTGAAGCTTTCTTT; D: .; size: few; J: TRBJ1-1; V: TRBV7-9; length: 14
CDR3: CASSTPSSASGRGTDTQYF; DNA: TGTGCCAGCAGCACTCCTTCCTCGGCTAGCGGGAGGGGCACAGATACGCAGTATTTT; D: TRBD2; size: many; J: TRBJ2-3; V: TRBV7-2; length: 19
CDR3: CASSPGRGEAEAFF; DNA: TGTGCCAGCTCACCCGGGAGGGGCGAAGCTGAAGCTTTCTTT; D: .; size: .; J: TRBJ1-1; V: TRBV18; length: 14
CDR3: CASSFSVNTEAFF; DNA: TGTGCCAGCAGTTTTTCGGTGAACACTGAAGCTTTCTTT; D: .; size: .; J: TRBJ1-1; V: TRBV27; length: 13
CDR3: CASSTLGTDTQYF; DNA: TGTGCCAGCAGTACTCTGGGCACAGATACGCAGTATTTT; D: .; size: few; J: TRBJ2-3; V: TRBV12-3/TRBV12-4; length: 13
CDR3: CASSSSGRGRAMTGELFF; DNA: TGTGCCAGCAGCTCGTCAGGCAGGGGCCGGGCGATGACCGGGGAGCTGTTTTTT; D: .; size: few; J: TRBJ2-2; V: TRBV5-4; length: 18
CDR3: CASSLSSGNEQFF; DNA: TGTGCCAGCAGCTTAAGCAGTGGCAATGAGCAGTTCTTC; D: .; size: .; J: TRBJ2-1; V: TRBV7-9; length: 13
CDR3: CASKRPTVSYEQYF; DNA: TGTGCCAGCAAAAGACCGACCGTCTCCTACGAGCAGTACTTC; D: .; size: few; J: TRBJ2-7; V: TRBV2; length: 14
CDR3: CASSFFSAETQYF; DNA: TGTGCCAGCAGCTTTTTCTCGGCAGAGACCCAGTACTTC; D: .; size: .; J: TRBJ2-5; V: TRBV7-2; length: 13
CDR3: CASSQVRLFKNIQYF; DNA: TGTGCCAGCAGCCAAGTACGGCTCTTCAAAAACATTCAGTACTTC; D: .; size: .; J: TRBJ2-4; V: TRBV4-2; length: 15